Reported below is one TCR beta chain. The data belong to a study of blood T cell repertoires in COVID-19. Study as a whole: Nucleic acid was either cDNA or gDNA, and it came from T cells, B-cell-depleted T cells, or PBMCs.

In the authors' workflow: By means of reference gene primer amplification, nucleated cell counts were estimated. Libraries were prepared by immunoSEQ multiplex PCR; TCRdb keeps only in-frame clonotypes and omits some of them. The D gene and trimming were derived from the DNA, and the V and J assignments and clone size from that table. Of 130,000 to 150,000 clones in the sample, 70% to 90% were seen once. The J segment lost 2 bases and the V segment lost 6 bases, leaving 6 bases of the junction unmatched. The CDR3 runs 15 residues. This sequence joins TRBV6-7 and TRBJ2-3, with 9 bases identical to TRBD2. TRBV6-7 is sorted into the ORF group, with uncertain function. Specimen: peripheral blood. The origin of this receptor is a woman aged 55-70 years with COVID-19, enrolled during active disease. The CDR3 nucleotides read TGTGCCAGCAGAGATACTAGCGGGTTCACAGATACGCAGTATTTT. As protein: CASRDTSGFTDTQYF.